The 3 T cell receptor beta chains below were found in one sample sequenced in a study of CD8+CD57+ T cells in acquired aplastic anemia. It was genomic DNA that served as the template for profiling TCR beta VDJ and CDR3. In TCRdb, the reads were re-called with MiXCR into one record per CDR3 protein. The sample yields 400,000 to 450,000 distinct CDR3 sequences, around 72% seen once. Sequences were obtained from sorted CD4+, CD8+, or CD8+CD57+ T cells (not recorded which) from PBMCs. These receptors were obtained from a human donor in good health, serving as a control.

The V gene is TRBV15, the J gene TRBJ2-3; 10 bases agree with TRBD2. V shed 0 bases and J 3 bases; nucleotides not matched to a gene: 6. Germline CDR1 and CDR2: LNHNV and YYDKDF (reference sequence). This CDR3 region has 17 residues. The CDR3 region has the DNA TGTGCCACCAGCAGAGATGGAGCGGGGGGGAAGACAGATACGCAGTATTTT. Residues: CATSRDGAGGKTDTQYF.

To note about this clonotype: An end of the junction does not agree with germline; a read error may underlie this. This chain uses TRBV11-3 with TRBJ1-1; 7 bases line up with TRBD1. The CDR3 consists of 12 residues. Germline lookup yields CDR1 SGHNT and CDR2 YENEEA. CDR3 sequence (DNA): TGTGCCACCAGCTTAGGGGGCAGTGAAGCTTTCTTT. Translated: CATSLGGSEAFF.

V usage is TRBV5-1 and J usage is TRBJ2-1; unclear D gene. The CDR3 length is 14 residues. Germline values: CDR1 SGHRS, CDR2 YFSETQ. V lost 4 bases and J 4 bases, leaving 12 bases between the germline ends. The CDR3 region is CASSQDTTYNEQFF. CDR3 DNA sequence: TGCGCCAGCAGCCAAGACACGACGTACAATGAGCAGTTCTTC.